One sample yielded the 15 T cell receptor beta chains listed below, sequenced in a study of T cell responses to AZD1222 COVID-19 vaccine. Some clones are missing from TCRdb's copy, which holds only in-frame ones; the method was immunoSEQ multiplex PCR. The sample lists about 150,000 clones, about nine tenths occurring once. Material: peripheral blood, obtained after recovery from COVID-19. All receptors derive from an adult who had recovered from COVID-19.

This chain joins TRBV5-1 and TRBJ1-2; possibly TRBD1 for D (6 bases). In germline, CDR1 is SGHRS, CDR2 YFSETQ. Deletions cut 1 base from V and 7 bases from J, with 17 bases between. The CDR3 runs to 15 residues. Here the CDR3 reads CASSLLPGAVGGYTF. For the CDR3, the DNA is TGCGCCAGCAGCTTGTTACCAGGGGCGGTTGGTGGCTACACCTTC.

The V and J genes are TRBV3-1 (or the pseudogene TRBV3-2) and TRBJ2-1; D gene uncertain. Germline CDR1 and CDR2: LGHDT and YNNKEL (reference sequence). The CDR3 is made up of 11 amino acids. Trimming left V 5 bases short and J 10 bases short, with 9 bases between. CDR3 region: CASSIYSEQFF. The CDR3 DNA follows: TGTGCCAGCAGCATATACAGCGAGCAGTTCTTC.

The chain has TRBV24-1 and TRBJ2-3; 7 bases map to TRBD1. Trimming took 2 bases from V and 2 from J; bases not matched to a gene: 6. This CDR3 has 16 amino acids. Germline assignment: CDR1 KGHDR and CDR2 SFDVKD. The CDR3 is CATSDSAGTVTDTQYF. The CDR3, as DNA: TGTGCCACCAGTGATTCCGCCGGGACAGTCACAGATACGCAGTATTTT.

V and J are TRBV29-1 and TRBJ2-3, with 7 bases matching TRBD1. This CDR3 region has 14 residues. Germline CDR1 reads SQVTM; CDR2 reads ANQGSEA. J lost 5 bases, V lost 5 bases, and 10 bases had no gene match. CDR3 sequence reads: CSVRRGIGLDTQYF. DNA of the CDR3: TGCAGCGTTCGCAGGGGGATTGGCTTAGATACGCAGTATTTT.

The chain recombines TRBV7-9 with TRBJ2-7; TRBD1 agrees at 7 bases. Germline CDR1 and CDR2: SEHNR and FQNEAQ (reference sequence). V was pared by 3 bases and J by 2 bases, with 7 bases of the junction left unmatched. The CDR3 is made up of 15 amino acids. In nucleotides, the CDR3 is TGTGCCAGCAGCTTCACGGGACAGAGAGCCTACGAGCAGTACTTC. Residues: CASSFTGQRAYEQYF.

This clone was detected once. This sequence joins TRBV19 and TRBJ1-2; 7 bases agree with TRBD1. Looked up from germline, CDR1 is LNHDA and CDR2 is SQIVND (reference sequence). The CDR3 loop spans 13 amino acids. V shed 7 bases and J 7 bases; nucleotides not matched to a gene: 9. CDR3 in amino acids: CASMNDRVAGYTF. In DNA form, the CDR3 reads TGTGCCAGTATGAACGACAGGGTGGCTGGCTACACCTTC. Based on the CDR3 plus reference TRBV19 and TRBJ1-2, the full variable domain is DGGITQSPKYLFRKEGQNVTLSCEQNLNHDAMYWYRQDPGQGLRLIYYSQIVNDFQKGDIAEGYSVSREKKESFPLTVTSAQKNPTAFYLCASMNDRVAGYTFGSGTRLTVV.

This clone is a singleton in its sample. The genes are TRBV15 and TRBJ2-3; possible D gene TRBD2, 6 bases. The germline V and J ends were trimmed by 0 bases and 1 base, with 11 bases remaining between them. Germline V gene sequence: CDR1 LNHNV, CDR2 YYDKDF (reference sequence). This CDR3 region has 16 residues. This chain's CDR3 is CATSRDRASGTDTQYF. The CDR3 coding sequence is TGTGCCACCAGCAGAGATCGGGCTAGCGGCACAGATACGCAGTATTTT.

The CDR3 DNA follows: TGTGCCAGCAGTTCGGGAAGGGGAGGTGAGCAGTTCTTC. Its protein is CASSSGRGGEQFF. This sequence joins TRBV2 and TRBJ2-1; D might be TRBD2 (6 bases). V lost 5 bases, J lost 9 bases, and 14 bases lay in between. The CDR3 runs to 13 residues. The germline gives CDR1 SNHLY, CDR2 FYNNEI.

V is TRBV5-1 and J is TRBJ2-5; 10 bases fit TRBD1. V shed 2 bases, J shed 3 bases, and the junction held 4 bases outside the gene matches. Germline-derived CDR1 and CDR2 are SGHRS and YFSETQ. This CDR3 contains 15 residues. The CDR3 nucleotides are TGCGCCAGCAGCTTCAGCGGGACAGGGGAAGAGACCCAGTACTTC. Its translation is CASSFSGTGEETQYF.

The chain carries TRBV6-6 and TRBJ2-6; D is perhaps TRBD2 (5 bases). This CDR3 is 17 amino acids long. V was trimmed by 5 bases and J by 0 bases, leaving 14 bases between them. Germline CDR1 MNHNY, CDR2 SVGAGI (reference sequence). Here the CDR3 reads CASSRGTGFSGANVLTF. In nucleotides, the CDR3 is TGTGCCAGCAGTCGGGGAACGGGTTTCTCTGGGGCCAACGTCCTGACTTTC.

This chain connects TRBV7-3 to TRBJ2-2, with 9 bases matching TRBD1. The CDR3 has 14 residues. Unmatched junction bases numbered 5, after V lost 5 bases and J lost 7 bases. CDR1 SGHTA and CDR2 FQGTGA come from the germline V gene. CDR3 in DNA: TGTGCCAGCAGCCAGGGACAGGGCGGCGGGGAGCTGTTTTTT. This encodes CASSQGQGGGELFF.

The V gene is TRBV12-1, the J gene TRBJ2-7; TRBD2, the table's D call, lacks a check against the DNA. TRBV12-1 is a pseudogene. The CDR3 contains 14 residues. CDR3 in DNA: TGTGCCAGCAGCTTTGGGGAGGACGGGTACGAGCAGTACTTC. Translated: CASSFGEDGYEQYF.

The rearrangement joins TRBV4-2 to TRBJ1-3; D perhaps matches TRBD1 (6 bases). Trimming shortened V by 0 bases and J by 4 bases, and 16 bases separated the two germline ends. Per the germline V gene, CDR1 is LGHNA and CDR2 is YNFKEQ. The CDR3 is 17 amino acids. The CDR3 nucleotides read TGTGCCAGCAGCCAAGATTCGGCAGGGGCAGAAGGAAACACCATATATTTT. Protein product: CASSQDSAGAEGNTIYF.

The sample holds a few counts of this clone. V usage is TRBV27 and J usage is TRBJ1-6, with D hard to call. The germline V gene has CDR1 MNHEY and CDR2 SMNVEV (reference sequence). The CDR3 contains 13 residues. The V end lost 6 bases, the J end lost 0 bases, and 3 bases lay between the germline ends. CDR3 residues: CASRGSYNSPLHF. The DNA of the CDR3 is TGTGCCAGCAGGGGCTCCTATAATTCACCCCTCCACTTT.

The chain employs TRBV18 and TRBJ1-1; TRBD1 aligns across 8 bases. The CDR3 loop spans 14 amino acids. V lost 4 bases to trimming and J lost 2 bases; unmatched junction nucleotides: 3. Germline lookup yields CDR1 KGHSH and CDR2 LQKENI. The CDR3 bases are TGTGCCAGCTCACTGGACAGGGTAAACACTGAAGCTTTCTTT. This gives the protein CASSLDRVNTEAFF.